These 2 T cell receptor beta chains share one sample of origin, sequenced in a study of T-cell reconstitution after alpha-beta-depleted transplantation in children. Unique molecular identifiers were incorporated during preparation of the TCRbeta library. TCRdb reanalysed the PCR reads using MiXCR and keeps one entry per CDR3 protein. The sample yields about 230,000 distinct CDR3 sequences, approximately 11% seen once. The specimen comprised PBMCs, sampled before TCRalphabeta/CD19-depleted stem cell transplant. These receptors originate from a child younger than two with acute myeloid leukemia, due to receive a stem cell transplant.

In this sample, this clonotype turned up many times. CDR3 DNA: TGTGCCAGCAGTCCGACAGTCAATGAGCAGTTCTTC. This codes for CASSPTVNEQFF. V is TRBV27 and J is TRBJ2-1; tentatively, D is TRBD1 (5 bases). Germline CDR1 is MNHEY and CDR2 is SMNVEV (reference sequence). This CDR3 has 12 amino acids. Trimming took off 5 bases at V and 6 bases at J, with 8 bases between the two ends.

This clonotype was observed at least ten times. The V call is TRBV28, the J call TRBJ2-2; weak D call: TRBD2 (5 bases). The CDR3 consists of 12 residues. Germline V gene sequence: CDR1 MDHEN, CDR2 SYDVKM. Trimming took off 8 bases at V and 1 base at J, with 5 bases between the two ends. As DNA, the CDR3 is TGTGCCAGCGGGAGGAACACCGGGGAGCTGTTTTTT. Translated, it gives CASGRNTGELFF.